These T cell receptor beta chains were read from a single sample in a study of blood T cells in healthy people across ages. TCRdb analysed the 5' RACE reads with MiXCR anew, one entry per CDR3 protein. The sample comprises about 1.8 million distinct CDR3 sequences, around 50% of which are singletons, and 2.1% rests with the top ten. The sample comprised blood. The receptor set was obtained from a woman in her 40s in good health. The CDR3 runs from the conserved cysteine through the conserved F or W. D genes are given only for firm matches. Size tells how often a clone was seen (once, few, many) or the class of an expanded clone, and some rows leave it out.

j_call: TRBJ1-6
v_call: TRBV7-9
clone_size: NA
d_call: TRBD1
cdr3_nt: TGTGCCAGCAGCCTTGGGACAGGGAAGGGGGATTCACCCCTCCACTTT
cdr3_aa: CASSLGTGKGDSPLHF

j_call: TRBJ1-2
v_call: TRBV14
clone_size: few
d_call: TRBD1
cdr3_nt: TGTGCCAGCAGCCAAGATCCAGACCGGGACAGGGCCTATGGCTACACCTTC
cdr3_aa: CASSQDPDRDRAYGYTF

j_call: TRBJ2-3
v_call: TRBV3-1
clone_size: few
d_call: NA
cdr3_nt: TGTGCCAGCAGCCCATTCGGGACGTTATCAGATACGCAGTATTTT
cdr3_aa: CASSPFGTLSDTQYF

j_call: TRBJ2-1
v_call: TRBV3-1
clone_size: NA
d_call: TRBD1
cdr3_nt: TGTGCCAGCAGCCAAGATCGGGGACAGGGAAGTGAGCAGTTCTTC
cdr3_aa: CASSQDRGQGSEQFF

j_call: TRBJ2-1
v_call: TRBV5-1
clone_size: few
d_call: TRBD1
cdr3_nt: TGCGCCAGCAGCTTGACGACAGGGCCGAATGAGCAGTTCTTC
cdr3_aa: CASSLTTGPNEQFF

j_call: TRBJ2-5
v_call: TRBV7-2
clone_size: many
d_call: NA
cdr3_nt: TGTGCCAGCAGCCCTCCCCCCCAAGAGACCCAGTACTTC
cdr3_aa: CASSPPPQETQYF

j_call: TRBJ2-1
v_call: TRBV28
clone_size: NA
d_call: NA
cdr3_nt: TGTGCCAGTCGTGAGGGACCGAGCTCCTACAATGAGCAGTTCTTC
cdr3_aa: CASREGPSSYNEQFF

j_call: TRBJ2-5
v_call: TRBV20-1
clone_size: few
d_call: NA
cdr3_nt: TGCAGTGCCCCGAGCGGTCCTGGTGGGGAGACCCAGTACTTC
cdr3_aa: CSAPSGPGGETQYF

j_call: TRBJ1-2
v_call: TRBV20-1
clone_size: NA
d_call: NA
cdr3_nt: TGCAGTACAATTCGACGGGGTTCACTTGGCTACATCTTC
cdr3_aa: CSTIRRGSLGYIF

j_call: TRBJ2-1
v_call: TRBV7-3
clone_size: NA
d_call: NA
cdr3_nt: TGTGCCAGCAGCCTCCAGAACCAAGAGACCCAGTTCTTC
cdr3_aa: CASSLQNQETQFF

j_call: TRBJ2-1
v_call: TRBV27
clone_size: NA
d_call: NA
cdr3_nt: TGTGCCAGCAGTTTAGGGGGATTTGGTTCCTACAATGAGCAGTTCTTC
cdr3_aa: CASSLGGFGSYNEQFF

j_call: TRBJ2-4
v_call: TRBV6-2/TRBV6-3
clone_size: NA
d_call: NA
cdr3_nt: TGTGCCAGCAGCCCAACCTACGGTAATCAGTACTTC
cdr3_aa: CASSPTYGNQYF

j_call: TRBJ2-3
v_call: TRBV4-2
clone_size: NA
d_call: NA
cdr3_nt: TGTGCCAGCAGCCAAGGGGCCATCACAGATACGCAGTATTTT
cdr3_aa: CASSQGAITDTQYF

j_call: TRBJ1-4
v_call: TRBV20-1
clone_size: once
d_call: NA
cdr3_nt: TGCAGTGCTAGAGATCCCCTTTCAACTAATGAAAAACTGTTTTTT
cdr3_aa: CSARDPLSTNEKLFF

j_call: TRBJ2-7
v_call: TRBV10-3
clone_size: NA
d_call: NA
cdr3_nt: TGTGCCATCAGTGCGGAAGTAGCATGGGAGCAGTACTTC
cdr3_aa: CAISAEVAWEQYF

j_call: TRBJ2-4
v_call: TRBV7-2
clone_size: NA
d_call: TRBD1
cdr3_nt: TGTGCCAGCAGCCCGGACAGGGGTTCCTACGGGCAGTACTTC
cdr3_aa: CASSPDRGSYGQYF

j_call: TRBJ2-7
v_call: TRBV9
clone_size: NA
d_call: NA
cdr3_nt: TGTGCCAACAGCGGTGACCCCGACAGGCCAACCTACGAGCAGTACTTC
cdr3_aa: CANSGDPDRPTYEQYF

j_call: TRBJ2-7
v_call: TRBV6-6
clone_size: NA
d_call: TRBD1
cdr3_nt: TGTGCCAGCAGTCCTCCGGGACAGGGGTTGCGGGAGCAGTACTTC
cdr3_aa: CASSPPGQGLREQYF

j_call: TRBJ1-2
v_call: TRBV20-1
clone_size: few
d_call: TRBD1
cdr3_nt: TGCAGTGCTGGGACAGGGGGCTGTGGCTACACCTTC
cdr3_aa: CSAGTGGCGYTF

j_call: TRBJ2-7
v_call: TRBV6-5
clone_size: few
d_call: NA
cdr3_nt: TGTGCCAGCGCCGATAGCGTCTACGAGCAGTACTTC
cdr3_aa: CASADSVYEQYF

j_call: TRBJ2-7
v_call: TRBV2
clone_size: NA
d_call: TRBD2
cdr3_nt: TGTGCCAGCAGTGAACTAGCGGGGGGGCCCAACGAGCAGTACTTC
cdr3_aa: CASSELAGGPNEQYF

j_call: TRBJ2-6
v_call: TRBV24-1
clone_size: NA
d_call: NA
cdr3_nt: TGTGCCACCCGCAGGGGACCATCCCAATCTGGGGCCAACGTCCTGACTTTC
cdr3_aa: CATRRGPSQSGANVLTF

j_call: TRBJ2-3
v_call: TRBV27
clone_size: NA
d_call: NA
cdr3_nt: TGTGCCAGCAGTTTATCTCGGGCCCCGGATACGCAGTATTTT
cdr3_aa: CASSLSRAPDTQYF

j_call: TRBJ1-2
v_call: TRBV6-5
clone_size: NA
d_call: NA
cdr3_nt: TGTGCCAGCAGAGACAGTGCGGGCCATGGCTACACCTTC
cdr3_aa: CASRDSAGHGYTF

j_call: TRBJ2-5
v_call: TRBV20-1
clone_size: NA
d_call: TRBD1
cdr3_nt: TGCAGTGTTCGACAGGGTAATGAGCAGTACTTC
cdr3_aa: CSVRQGNEQYF

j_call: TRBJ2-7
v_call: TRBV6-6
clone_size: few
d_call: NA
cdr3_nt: TGTGCCAGCAGTTACTCGTGGGGGCGCCCATACGAGCAGTACTTC
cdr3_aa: CASSYSWGRPYEQYF

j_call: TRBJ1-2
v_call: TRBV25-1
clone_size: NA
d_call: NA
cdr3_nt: TGTGCCAGCGAGTCCCGGGGCTACACCTTC
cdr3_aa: CASESRGYTF

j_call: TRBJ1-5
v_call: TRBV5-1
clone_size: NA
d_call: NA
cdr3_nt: TGCGCCAGCAGTCCGGCCCCTGGGGGCAATCAGCCCCAGCATTTT
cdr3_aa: CASSPAPGGNQPQHF

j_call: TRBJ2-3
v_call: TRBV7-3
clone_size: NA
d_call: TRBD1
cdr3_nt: TGTGCCAGCAGTGCCGAGGACAGGGATACGCAGTATTTT
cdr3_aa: CASSAEDRDTQYF

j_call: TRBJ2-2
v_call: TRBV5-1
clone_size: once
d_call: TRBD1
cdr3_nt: TGCGCCAGCAGTCGGGGTCCGGGACAGGACACCGGGGAGCTGTTTTTT
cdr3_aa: CASSRGPGQDTGELFF

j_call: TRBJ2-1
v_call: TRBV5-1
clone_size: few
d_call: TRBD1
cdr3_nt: TGCGCCAGCAGCTGGCTCGGACAGGGGGCGACTGAGCAGTTCTTC
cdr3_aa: CASSWLGQGATEQFF

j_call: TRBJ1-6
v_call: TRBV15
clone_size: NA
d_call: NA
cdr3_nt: TGTGCCACCATGCACCGATTTGACAGGTTGGATGTAGGCTCACCCCTCCACTTT
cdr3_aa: CATMHRFDRLDVGSPLHF

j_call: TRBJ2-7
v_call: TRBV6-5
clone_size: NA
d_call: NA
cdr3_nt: TGTGCCAGCAGCAATGCCAGGGGAAGATACGAGCAGTACTTC
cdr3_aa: CASSNARGRYEQYF

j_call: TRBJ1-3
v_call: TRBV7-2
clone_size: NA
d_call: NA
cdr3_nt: TGTGCCAGCAGCACCCCCGGAAACACCATATATTTT
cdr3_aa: CASSTPGNTIYF

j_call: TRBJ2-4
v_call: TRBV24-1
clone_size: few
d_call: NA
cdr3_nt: TGTGCCACCAGTGACCTTTTGGTAGGAGAGCAGTACTTC
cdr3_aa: CATSDLLVGEQYF

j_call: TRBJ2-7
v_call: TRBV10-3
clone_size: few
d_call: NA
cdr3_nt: TGTGCCATCAAACCAGCCGGGACGACCTACGAGCAGTACTTC
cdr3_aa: CAIKPAGTTYEQYF

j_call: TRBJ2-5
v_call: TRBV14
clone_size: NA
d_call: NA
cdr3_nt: TGTGCCAGCAGCCATACGAGGGGGACCCAGTACTTC
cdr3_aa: CASSHTRGTQYF

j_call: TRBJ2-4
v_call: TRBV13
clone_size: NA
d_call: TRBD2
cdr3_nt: TGTGCCAGCAGCTTAGGGGGCGGGGGGGCGTCTCTCCGGTACTTC
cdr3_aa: CASSLGGGGASLRYF

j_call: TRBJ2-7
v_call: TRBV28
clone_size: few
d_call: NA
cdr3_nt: TGTGCCAGCAGTTTAAAGAGATCCGAGCAGTACTTC
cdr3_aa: CASSLKRSEQYF

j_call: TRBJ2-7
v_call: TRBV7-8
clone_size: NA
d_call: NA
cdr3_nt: TGTGCCAGCAGCTTAGCTATGGGTATGACCTACGAGCAGTACTTC
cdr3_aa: CASSLAMGMTYEQYF

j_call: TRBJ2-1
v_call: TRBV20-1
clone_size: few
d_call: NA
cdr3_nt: TGCAGTGCGGATCGGGGGGCCCTATACAATGAGCAGTTCTTC
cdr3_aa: CSADRGALYNEQFF

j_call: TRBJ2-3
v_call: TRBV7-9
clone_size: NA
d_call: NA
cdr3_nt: TGTGCCAGCAGCGCAATCCTCGGGGGGCGTCGATCAGATACGCAGTATTTT
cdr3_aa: CASSAILGGRRSDTQYF

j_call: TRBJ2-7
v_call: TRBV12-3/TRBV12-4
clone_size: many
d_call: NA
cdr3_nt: TGTGCCAGCAGAACCGGGACGGTCTACGAGCAGTACTTC
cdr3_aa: CASRTGTVYEQYF

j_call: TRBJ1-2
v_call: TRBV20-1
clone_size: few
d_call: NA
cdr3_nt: TGCAGTGCCTCCCGTGACCCGGACGGCATCTATGGCTACACCTTC
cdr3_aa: CSASRDPDGIYGYTF

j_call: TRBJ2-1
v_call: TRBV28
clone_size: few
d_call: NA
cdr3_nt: TGTGCCAGCAGTTTCCCCATTCAGAGCTCCTACAATGAGCAGTTCTTC
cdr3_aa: CASSFPIQSSYNEQFF

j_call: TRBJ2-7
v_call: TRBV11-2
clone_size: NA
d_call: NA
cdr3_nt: TGTGCCAGCAGCGATCGACACATCCCCTACGAGCAGTACTTC
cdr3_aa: CASSDRHIPYEQYF

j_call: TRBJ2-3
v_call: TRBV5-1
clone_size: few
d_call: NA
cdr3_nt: TGCGCCAGCAGCGGAACAGGGCAGGCGGATACGCAGTATTTT
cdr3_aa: CASSGTGQADTQYF

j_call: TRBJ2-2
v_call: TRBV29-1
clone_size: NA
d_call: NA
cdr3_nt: TGCAGCGAAATCACCGGGGAGCTGTTTTTT
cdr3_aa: CSEITGELFF

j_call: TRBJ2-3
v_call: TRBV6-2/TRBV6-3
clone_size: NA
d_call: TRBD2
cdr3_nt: TGTGCCACCCTACCTTGGGCGGGGGGCAGCACAGATACGCAGTATTTT
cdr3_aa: CATLPWAGGSTDTQYF

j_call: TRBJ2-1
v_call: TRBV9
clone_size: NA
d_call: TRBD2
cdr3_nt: TGTGCCAGCAGCGCGGGGACTAGCGGTGACAATGAGCAGTTCTTC
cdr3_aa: CASSAGTSGDNEQFF

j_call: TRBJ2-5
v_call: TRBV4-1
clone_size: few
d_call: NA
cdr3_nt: TGCGCCAGCAGCCAAGAGGTCTGGGTGGGACACAAAGAGACCCAGTACTTC
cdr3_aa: CASSQEVWVGHKETQYF

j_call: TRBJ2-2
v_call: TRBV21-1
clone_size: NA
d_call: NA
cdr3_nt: TGTGCCAGCAGCAGAGGGACTAGCGGGGGGGTTGTCCCCGGGGAGCTGTTTTTT
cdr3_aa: CASSRGTSGGVVPGELFF

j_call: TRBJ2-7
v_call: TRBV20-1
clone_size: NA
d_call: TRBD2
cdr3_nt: TGCAGTGCTAGAGCCGTAGCGGGAACCTACAATGAGCAGTACTTC
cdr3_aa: CSARAVAGTYNEQYF

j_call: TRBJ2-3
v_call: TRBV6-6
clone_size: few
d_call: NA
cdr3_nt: TGTGCCAGCAGCCTTGAGGGTTGGAGCACAGATACGCAGTATTTT
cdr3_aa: CASSLEGWSTDTQYF

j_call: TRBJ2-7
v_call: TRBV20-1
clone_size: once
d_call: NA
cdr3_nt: TGCAGGGTGGGGGACTCCTACGAGCAGTACTTC
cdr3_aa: CRVGDSYEQYF

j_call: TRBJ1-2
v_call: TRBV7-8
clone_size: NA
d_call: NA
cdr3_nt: TGTGCCAGCAGAAAAGACGGGGGCCATGGCTACACCTTC
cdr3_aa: CASRKDGGHGYTF

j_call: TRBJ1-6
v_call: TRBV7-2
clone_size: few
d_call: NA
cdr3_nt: TGTGCCAGCAGCTTAGCGAGGCGGAGCTCCTATAATTCACCCCTCCACTTT
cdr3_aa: CASSLARRSSYNSPLHF